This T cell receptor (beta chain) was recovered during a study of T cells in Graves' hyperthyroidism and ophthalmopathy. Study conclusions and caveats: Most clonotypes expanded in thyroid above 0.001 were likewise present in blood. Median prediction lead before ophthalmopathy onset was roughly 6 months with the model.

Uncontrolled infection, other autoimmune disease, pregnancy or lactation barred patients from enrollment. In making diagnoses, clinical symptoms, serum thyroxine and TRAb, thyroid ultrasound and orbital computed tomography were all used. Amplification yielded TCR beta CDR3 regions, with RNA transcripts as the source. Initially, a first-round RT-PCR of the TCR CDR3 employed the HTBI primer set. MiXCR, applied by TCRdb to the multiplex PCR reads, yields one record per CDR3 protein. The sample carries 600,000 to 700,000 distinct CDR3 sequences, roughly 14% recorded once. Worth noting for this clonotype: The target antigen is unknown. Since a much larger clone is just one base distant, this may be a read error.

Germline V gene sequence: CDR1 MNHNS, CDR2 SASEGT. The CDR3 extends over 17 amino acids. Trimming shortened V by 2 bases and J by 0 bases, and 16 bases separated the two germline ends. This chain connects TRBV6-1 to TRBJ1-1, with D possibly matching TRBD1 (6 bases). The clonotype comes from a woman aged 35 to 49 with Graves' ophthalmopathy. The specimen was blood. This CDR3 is CASSERWGGLMNTEAFF. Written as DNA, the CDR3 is TGTGCCAGCAGTGAAAGGTGGGGGGGGCTTATGAACACTGAAGCTTTCTTT.